This T cell receptor (beta chain) was obtained from a study of blood T cell repertoires in COVID-19. About the research overall: Collection of acute and convalescent COVID-19 samples took place in the United States, Italy and Spain. The cDNA or gDNA used as material had been derived from T cells, B-cell-depleted T cells, or PBMCs.

As originally analysed: Nucleated cell number was recorded as an estimate derived from reference gene primer amplification. Sequenced by immunoSEQ multiplex PCR; TCRdb stores in-frame clones only, minus some. Clonal size and the V and J genes are those of that table, whereas D and trimming came from the DNA. The table includes fewer than 200,000 clones, roughly 86% detected once. V was cut by 6 bases and J by 7 bases, with 16 bases left in between. The CDR3 runs 15 residues. CDR1 MDHEN and CDR2 SYDVKM come from the germline V gene. The chain couples TRBV28 to TRBJ1-6; D perhaps matches TRBD1 (6 bases). This clonotype originated in a man aged 40-55 years who had recovered from COVID-19. The sequenced material came from peripheral blood. The CDR3 loop is CASRIQGPWNSPLHF. DNA for the CDR3: TGTGCCAGCAGGATACAGGGCCCGTGGAATTCACCCCTCCACTTT.